These 26 T cell receptor beta chains were sequenced from one sample in a study of synovial regulatory T cells in juvenile arthritis. These receptors have no known antigen. Points from the study as a whole: Inflammation-associated Treg cells in blood had less TCR diversity than the remaining blood Treg cells.

Only in-frame clones appear in the TCRdb table, and some are missing; sequencing was by immunoSEQ multiplex PCR. The sample holds about 10,000 clones. Sequencing was done on a sample of Treg cells from blood. Subset here: HLA-DR+ inflammation-associated blood Treg cells. The receptors were gathered from a donor aged 2 to 35 with juvenile idiopathic arthritis.

The V call is TRBV6-4, the J call TRBJ2-6; TCRdb lists TRBD1, though no DNA is available to test this call. The V gene's germline CDR1 is MRHNA and CDR2 SNTAGT. This CDR3 has 16 amino acids. This entry has no DNA. The CDR3 spells CASSDGAASGANVLTF.

The chain carries TRBV5-1 and TRBJ1-6. CDR3 length: 14 amino acids. Only the protein sequence is given. Germline V gives CDR1 SGHRS, CDR2 YFSETQ. This chain's CDR3 is CASRAGHDNSPLHF.

The chain has TRBV19 and TRBJ1-6; the D gene TCRdb calls, TRBD1, cannot be checked with no DNA. CDR3 length: 17 residues. The DNA sequence is not available. The germline gives CDR1 LNHDA, CDR2 SQIVND (reference sequence). CDR3 amino acids: CASRAQGQPSYNSPLHF.

J is TRBJ1-1 and V is TRBV6-5; the TCRdb call, TRBD1, lacks DNA for checking. CDR1 and CDR2 from the germline V gene are MNHEY and SVGAGI. This CDR3 contains 15 residues. No nucleotide data were recorded. This chain's CDR3 is CASSPGQGARTEAFF.

The CDR3 loop reads CASSPPGQGFQPQHF. The J gene is TRBJ1-5, the V gene TRBV28; the D gene TCRdb calls, TRBD1, cannot be checked with no DNA. Germline CDR1 MDHEN, CDR2 SYDVKM. The CDR3 consists of 15 residues. No DNA is listed.

V and J are TRBV6-4 and TRBJ2-2; TCRdb indicates TRBD1, and absent DNA this call remains unverified. The CDR3 is 14 amino acids. Only the protein is on record. The V gene's germline CDR1 is MRHNA and CDR2 SNTAGT. The CDR3 sequence is CASRGQGLTGELFF.

This chain connects TRBV11-2 to TRBJ2-3; TCRdb picks TRBD2, but there is no DNA to check that call. This CDR3 region has 18 residues. No DNA sequence is on record. CDR1 is SGHAT and CDR2 is FQNNGV in the germline V gene. The CDR3 reads CASSQLVLAGGVTDTQYF.

V is TRBV12-5 and J is TRBJ1-1. The CDR3 consists of 11 residues. DNA was not recorded. The V gene's germline CDR1 is LGHNT and CDR2 FRNRAP. The CDR3 sequence: CASGLNTEAFF. Drawing the rest from reference TRBV12-5 and TRBJ1-1, the complete variable domain is DARVTQTPRHKVTEMGQEVTMRCQPILGHNTVFWYRQTMMQGLELLAYFRNRAPLDDSGMPKDRFSAEMPDATLATLKIQPSEPRDSAVYFCASGLNTEAFFGQGTRLTVV.

CDR3 residues: CASLPAQGAVEKLFF. The J gene is TRBJ1-4, the V gene TRBV6-5; TCRdb indicates TRBD1, and absent DNA this call remains unverified. The germline V gene encodes CDR1 MNHEY and CDR2 SVGAGI. The CDR3 runs to 15 residues. The protein alone is recorded here.

The chain combines TRBV5-6 with TRBJ2-7. This CDR3 region has 15 residues. No DNA was logged. Germline V gives CDR1 SGHDT, CDR2 YYEEEE. CDR3 loop: CASSFRRESSYEQYF.

The rearrangement uses TRBV5-1 and TRBJ1-1. From germline, CDR1 is SGHRS and CDR2 YFSETQ. The CDR3 has 13 residues. There is no recorded DNA. The CDR3 region is CASSLVRNTEAFF.

The gene calls are TRBV6-1 and TRBJ2-7; the TCRdb D gene call, TRBD2, has no DNA to confirm it. The CDR3 runs to 12 residues. Only the protein is available. Germline V gives CDR1 MNHNS, CDR2 SASEGT. The CDR3 loop is CASSGGAGGLYF.

V gene TRBV6-5 combines with J gene TRBJ1-1. The CDR3 loop spans 13 amino acids. Only the protein sequence is given. CDR1 and CDR2 (germline): MNHEY, SVGAGI. This chain's CDR3 is CASSYSFRGGAFF.

V usage is TRBV4-2 and J usage is TRBJ2-3; the D call of TRBD2 rests on TCRdb alone, since no DNA is present to check it. Germline V CDR1 and CDR2: LGHNA, YNFKEQ. CDR3 length: 16 amino acids. No coding sequence is recorded. The chain's CDR3 is CASSLGLAGSTDTQYF.

The rearrangement joins TRBV9 to TRBJ1-4; TCRdb's D call, TRBD1, is unchecked because there is no DNA. Germline V gives CDR1 SGDLS, CDR2 YYNGEE. The CDR3 totals 15 residues. DNA for this receptor is not on file. The CDR3 region is CASSPGTGYAEKLFF.

The CDR3 loop is CASSKLLVQFF. The genes are TRBV28 and TRBJ2-1; the TCRdb call, TRBD2, lacks DNA for checking. CDR1 MDHEN and CDR2 SYDVKM come from the germline V gene. The CDR3 sequence is 11 residues long. This entry has no DNA. The whole variable domain, filled in from reference TRBV28 and TRBJ2-1, reads DVKVTQSSRYLVKRTGEKVFLECVQDMDHENMFWYRQDPGLGLRLIYFSYDVKMKEKGDIPEGYSVSREKKERFSLILESASTNQTSMYLCASSKLLVQFFGPGTRLTVL.

This chain links TRBV10-3 with TRBJ1-4; as DNA is missing, the TRBD1 call by TCRdb cannot be tested. Germline V lookup: CDR1 ENHRY, CDR2 SYGVKD. The CDR3 length is 13 residues. The nucleotide record is missing. CDR3 protein: CATTTGENEKLFF.

Frequency places this clone as medium-sized (0.01 to 0.1%). The V and J genes are TRBV18 and TRBJ1-3; TCRdb names TRBD1, which stays unverified in the absence of DNA. The CDR3 is made up of 16 amino acids. No DNA is given. Germline CDR1 KGHSH, CDR2 LQKENI. The CDR3 protein is CASSPLQGGSGNTIYF.

The CDR3 spells CASSLARVNGYTF. This rearrangement joins TRBV28 to TRBJ1-2. Germline CDR1 reads MDHEN; CDR2 reads SYDVKM. This CDR3 has 13 amino acids. DNA was not recorded.

This sequence joins TRBV19 and TRBJ1-3. This CDR3 has 15 amino acids. The record lacks a DNA sequence. Germline CDR1 and CDR2: LNHDA and SQIVND (reference sequence). The CDR3 protein is CASSLAGLAGNTIYF.

The genes are TRBV4-1 and TRBJ2-3; TCRdb selects TRBD2, and the lack of DNA leaves this call unchecked. The CDR3 loop spans 16 amino acids. The DNA is unrecorded. Germline V lookup: CDR1 MGHRA, CDR2 YSYEKL. The chain's CDR3 is CASSHILARSTDTQYF.

The gene calls are TRBV28 and TRBJ1-2; TCRdb's D call, TRBD1, is unchecked because there is no DNA. CDR1 MDHEN and CDR2 SYDVKM come from the germline V gene. The CDR3 extends over 14 amino acids. Only the protein sequence is given. This CDR3 reads CASSSDRGYYGYTF.

The J gene is TRBJ1-5, the V gene TRBV6-5; TCRdb's D call of TRBD1 is untestable without DNA. The CDR3 sequence is 14 residues long. The DNA is not on file. CDR1 and CDR2 (germline): MNHEY, SVGAGI. CDR3 protein: CASSKTGGNQPQHF.

The CDR3 is CASSPRTDTEAFF. V is TRBV19 and J is TRBJ1-1; the TRBD1 assignment by TCRdb is unverifiable without DNA. Germline V gene lookup returns CDR1 LNHDA and CDR2 SQIVND (reference sequence). CDR3 length: 13 amino acids. DNA is not on record.

J is TRBJ2-3 and V is TRBV7-8. CDR3 length: 12 amino acids. No DNA accompanies this entry. CDR1 and CDR2 (germline): SGHVS, FQNEAQ. The CDR3 spells CASSHTPFTQYF.

V and J are TRBV25-1 and TRBJ2-1; TCRdb gives TRBD2 as the D gene, but with no DNA this cannot be confirmed. Germline CDR1 and CDR2: MGHDK and SYGVNS. This CDR3 has 13 residues. There is no recorded DNA. CDR3 region: CASSGGLANEQFF. The full variable domain, rest sourced from reference TRBV25-1 and TRBJ2-1, is EADIYQTPRYLVIGTGKKITLECSQTMGHDKMYWYQQDPGMELHLIHYSYGVNSTEKGDLSSESTVSRIRTEHFPLTLESARPSHTSQYLCASSGGLANEQFFGPGTRLTVL.